What follows is one T cell receptor beta chain and its context. The antigen this receptor binds is unknown. There are no base qualities to consult, and no much larger clone falls within one base. In total, 630 or so healthy bone marrow donors made up the cohort. Cohort members were all nominally healthy when sampled, although unrecorded immune exposures were likely present. The donor was CMV seronegative and belonged to the group of roughly 330 seronegative cohort members. A peripheral blood sample was collected from each donor, and TCR beta sequencing was performed on peripheral blood mononuclear cells. Genomic DNA was extracted from the blood cell samples with the Qiagen DNeasy Blood Extraction Kit. The source of the sample is a study of cytomegalovirus exposure and HLA in healthy donors (dated by TCRdb to 2016 to 2017). Regarding the research as a whole: An earlier analysis of 550 to 700 of the donors reported 276 Gb of sequence data and 117 million unique TCR beta sequences from roughly 200 million T cells. An early release covering roughly 600 HLA-typed donors comprised roughly 300 gigabases of sequencing data and roughly 86 million unique TCR sequences. Of the approximately 400 genotyped donors, approximately 80% were placed in the genetic ancestry cluster associated with self-reported Caucasian donors. The aim of the study was to test whether cataloging public T cell receptors could identify signatures of past pathogen exposure. The study used immunosequencing to profile the T cell repertoires of 666 subjects and linked those repertoires to cytomegalovirus serostatus. Besides the first cohort of roughly 700 subjects, a separate validation cohort made up of about 120 different subjects was used. High-throughput TCR immunosequencing, statistical association of individual TCRs with disease status, and machine learning were combined to predict cytomegalovirus infection status. A later analysis re-analyzed previously published TCR beta repertoires from 650 to 800 donors and added high-resolution HLA genotyping to study TCR occurrence patterns. Rather than using new phenotypic data, the later analysis identified candidate immune exposures from TCR beta sequences and from how often those sequences occurred across donors. An earlier analysis of fewer than 700 of the donors applied high-throughput TCR beta sequencing to assess whether each TCR beta V gene segment acted as functional or pseudogenic. Donor age, sex, ethnicity and CMV serostatus were compiled together with the repertoire data. A later genetic analysis took genome-wide SNP genotypes for 398 of the 666 donors and used that subset as a discovery cohort. Every discovery cohort repertoire had been produced on one sequencing platform. Both class I and class II loci were covered by HLA typing, at four-digit resolution. Typing coverage differed by locus: A, B, C, DRB1 and DQB1 were typed in about 620-640 donors, DQA1 in about 560, DPA1 in over 600, and DPB1 in 450 to 480. Roughly five DR-DQ haplotypes were handled as single units for association and clustering, since linkage in the cohort was strong. Among 300 to 500 genotyped donors of the cohort, an average of approximately 240,000 unique TCR beta nucleotide sequences was sequenced per donor, of which about 19% were non-productive. Here is what the overall study found, with its caveats: Roughly uniform sequencing depth across donors was assumed in presence/absence analyses, although this assumption may not hold. A later analysis associated about 17,000 TCR beta sequences with specific HLA alleles at a false discovery rate of 0.05. Cytomegalovirus status was reported to be diagnosed by the classifier with high specificity and sensitivity in both the original and validation cohorts. The study gave a list of 150 to 200 TCR beta chains associated with cytomegalovirus. This cohort had only TCR beta chains sequenced, and the lack of alpha or paired-chain data limited which features could be detected. In a later analysis, several top co-occurrence clusters were reported to appear linked to parvovirus B19, influenza, CMV and Epstein-Barr virus. Because counts were too low, more than 15 rarely observed V segments, including chromosome 9 orphons, were excluded from the earlier analysis of some 590 of the donors. An earlier analysis of approximately 600 of the donors showed that most TCR beta V segments appeared in productive rearrangements either about 87% or about 30% of the time, which broadly matched IMGT annotations. Correlated functional status among segregating V segments might be attributable to linkage disequilibrium, but an unknown experimental factor could not be ruled out. In vitro tests confirmed that a few of the cytomegalovirus-associated TCR beta chains recognize cytomegalovirus antigens. A further reported finding was that TCR beta sequences accurately predicted the HLA-A and HLA-B alleles for most subjects in the first cohort. Compared with equally common non-associated chains, HLA-associated TCR beta chains in a later analysis were more clonally expanded and had lower generation probabilities. An association between a missense DCLRE1C variant and V-gene and J-gene trimming of TCR beta chains was found in a later genetic analysis and replicated in an independent cohort. Compared with the 666-donor mean, donors in an Asian-associated ancestry cluster had fewer N-insertions in productive TCRs, according to a later genetic analysis. Strong co-occurrence of HLA alleles, especially DR and DQ, made assigning TCR associations to individual alleles difficult. The only immune exposure information available for the cohort was CMV serostatus. A later analysis found that TCR association rates varied across HLA loci, with DRB1 alleles showing the most associated TCRs and HLA-C alleles the fewest. A group of highly shared sequence variants was considered likely to be a technical artifact of the sequencing pipeline. According to a later analysis, most CMV-associated TCR beta chains appeared to be HLA-restricted, and the HLA associations seemed to be driven largely by CMV exposure. Because HLA typing was missing for some donors at each locus, association tests included only the typed subset. Most TCR sequences were observed very rarely across donors, whereas some public TCRs were present in many individuals. The authors suggested that the approach could potentially be extended to other disease states and immunological phenotypes. Because the 87-base-pair reads could not distinguish some IMGT-functional V segments, including TRBV6-2 and TRBV6-3, those segments were excluded.

The receptor library was made with the immunoSEQ multiplex PCR assay. The multiplex PCR relied on a mix of 60 forward primers for TCR Vbeta segments and 13 reverse primers for TCR Jbeta segments. The CDR3 region of rearranged TCR beta genes was amplified from genomic DNA with a multiplex PCR assay. The Illumina HiSeq System was used to sequence the amplified TCR beta libraries as 87-base-pair reads. The study's own analysis went as follows. A later analysis tallied some 79 million unique TCR beta chains across the 700 or so repertoires, and around 9.9 million of those chains were shared by two or more donors. Raw reads were error-corrected and collapsed into unique sequences with a nearest-neighbor algorithm that merged closely related sequences to remove PCR and sequencing errors. CDR3 sequences were aligned to IMGT reference sequences to assign V, D and J gene segments. For a sequence to be retained, a match of at least six nucleotides was required to both a V gene segment and a J gene segment. A rearrangement counted as productive if the CDR3 had no stop codons and remained in frame with V and J, and every other rearrangement counted as non-productive. Following IMGT convention, CDR3 was defined as the stretch from the second conserved V-encoded cysteine to the conserved J-encoded phenylalanine. The earlier analysis of approximately 500 of the donors excluded sequences that lacked an unambiguous match to a single V gene segment. An earlier analysis of fewer than 750 of the donors classified V segments as functional when productive rearrangements were above 56.7% and as segregating when the standard deviation between donors was above 5%. A statistical classification framework was built for diagnosing cytomegalovirus status from the catalog of TCR beta chain sequences. A later analysis assigned V and J genes by comparing TCR nucleotide sequences with IMGT/GENE-DB human TR gene sequences. A later analysis assigned CDR3 sequences and most-parsimonious VDJ recombination scenarios with the TCRdist pipeline. In a later analysis, each TCR beta chain was defined by its CDR3 amino acid sequence together with its V-gene family, and reads lacking a unique V-gene family were excluded. To address suspected cross-contamination and a sequencing artifact, a later analysis removed 592 highly shared, low-generation-probability nucleotide sequences. A later analysis calculated a clonal expansion index for each public chain from normalized within-repertoire ranks of inferred template counts. Generation probabilities in a later analysis came from a VDJ recombination model fitted to out-of-frame rearrangements, and those results were checked against IGoR. In a later analysis, hypergeometric tests were used to score TCR-TCR, TCR-HLA and TCR-CMV co-occurrence, with a repertoire-size bias correction applied to TCR pairs. In a later analysis, false discovery rates were estimated by permuting HLA or CMV assignments 20 times. In a later analysis, co-occurring TCRs were grouped using DBSCAN, and TCRdist sequence similarity was added for clustering within HLA-allele-positive subsets. Co-occurrence clustering excluded repertoires with fewer than 30,000 or more than 120,000 public chains, plus five with anomalous nucleotide sharing. TCRdb took this table from immuneACCESS and kept in-frame rearrangements with V and J called. Such tables lack part of the clones; where checked against another copy, unresolved V genes explain under half of the gap, and the rest is unexplained. V and J calls and clone size come straight from that table; D and trimming were deduced from the DNA. This sample gives approximately 250,000 clones in total; roughly 78% of them show up just once. The biggest ten clones account for about 0.47% of the sample.

Taken from cysteine to phenylalanine, the CDR3 has 14 residues. CDR3 DNA only is kept here, 42 bases in frame from base 1. CDR1 and CDR2 were assigned from the germline V gene as SGHRS and YFSETQ. The V and J ends are trimmed by 0 bases and 3 bases, leaving 10 bases between them. Recombination connected TRBV5-1 to TRBJ2-7, with the D gene not confidently named. Sequencing used PBMCs. The receptor was derived from a boy younger than 18 in good health and CMV-seronegative. For the CDR3, the sequence is CASSLAEINYEQYF. The bases read TGCGCCAGCAGCTTGGCTGAGATTAACTACGAGCAGTACTTC.